The present entry profiles one T cell receptor beta chain with its context. Its antigen is unidentified. The V end lost 0 bases, the J end lost 7 bases, and 6 bases lay between the germline ends. CDR1 is LGHNA and CDR2 is YNFKEQ in the germline V gene. This CDR3 has 13 amino acids. These data come from a study of shared clonotypes between healthy human individuals. In the study overall: Every donor yielded three CD4 naive, three CD4 memory, two CD8 naive and one CD8 memory plate. Study-wide results and limits: As a rule, naive subsets had a larger estimated richness than memory subsets. Relative to their counterparts shared across all four donors, non-shared clonotypes exhibited diminished generation probabilities.

Using immunoSEQ multiplex PCR, the repertoire was profiled, and TCRdb retains in-frame clones only, with some absent. This table has 2 million to 3 million clones, roughly 93% appearing once. This chain joins TRBV4-2 and TRBJ2-2; D not resolved. The source material was naive CD4+ T cells from PBMCs. Subset defined: CD45RA+ positively selected. This clonotype originated in a young man in good health. Some clones in this sample may be carry-over from other donors' samples. The CDR3 sequence: CASSQDGNGELFF. The CDR3, as DNA: TGTGCCAGCAGCCAAGATGGCAACGGGGAGCTGTTTTTT.